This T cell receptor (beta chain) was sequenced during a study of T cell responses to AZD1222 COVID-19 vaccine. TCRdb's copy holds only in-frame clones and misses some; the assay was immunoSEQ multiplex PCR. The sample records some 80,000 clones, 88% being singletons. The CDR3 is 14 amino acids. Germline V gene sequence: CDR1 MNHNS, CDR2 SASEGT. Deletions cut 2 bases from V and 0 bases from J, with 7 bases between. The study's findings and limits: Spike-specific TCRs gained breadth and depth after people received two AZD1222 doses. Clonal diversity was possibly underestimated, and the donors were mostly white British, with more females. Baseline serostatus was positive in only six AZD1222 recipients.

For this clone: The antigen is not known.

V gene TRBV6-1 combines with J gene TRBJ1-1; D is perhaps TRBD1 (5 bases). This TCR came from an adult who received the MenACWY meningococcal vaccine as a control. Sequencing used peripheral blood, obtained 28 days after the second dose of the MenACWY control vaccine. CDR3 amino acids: CASSEPGLNTEAFF. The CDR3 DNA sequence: TGTGCCAGCAGTGAACCGGGGCTGAACACTGAAGCTTTCTTT.